These 16 T cell receptor beta chains originate from one sample sequenced in a study of CD8 T cells in Susac syndrome. An input of roughly 0.45 to 1 ug of RNA was subjected to reverse transcription using random hexamers. TCRdb itself ran the immunoSEQ multiplex PCR reads through MiXCR, one entry per CDR3 protein. The table records under 200,000 distinct CDR3 sequences, around 95% of them present only once. Sequencing was performed on CD8+ T cells from PBMCs. These receptors all stem from a human donor with multiple sclerosis.

The V gene is TRBV20-1, the J gene TRBJ2-7, with TRBD2 matching 14 bases. Germline V CDR1 and CDR2: DFQATT, SNEGSKA (reference sequence). The trim removed 5 bases at V and 5 bases at J, leaving 5 bases unmatched. The CDR3 consists of 14 residues. CDR3 residues: CSAPGLAGVDEQYF. The CDR3 nucleotides read TGCAGTGCTCCGGGACTAGCGGGAGTGGACGAGCAGTACTTC.

This sequence joins TRBV20-1 and TRBJ2-4; D is unresolved. CDR1 and CDR2 (germline): DFQATT, SNEGSKA (reference sequence). The CDR3 spans 13 residues. V lost 3 bases to trimming and J lost 0 bases, with 6 bases between them. The CDR3 spells CSASVLAKNIQYF. The DNA for the CDR3 is TGCAGTGCTAGTGTCCTAGCCAAAAACATTCAGTACTTC.

The chain links TRBV7-9 to TRBJ1-2; maybe TRBD1 (6 bases). Per germline, CDR1 SEHNR and CDR2 FQNEAQ (reference sequence). The CDR3 is 13 residues long. Trimming took 5 bases from V and 4 from J, leaving 11 bases between them. The chain's CDR3 is CASSTRTVYGYTF. The CDR3 coding sequence is TGTGCCAGCAGCACCCGGACAGTCTATGGCTACACCTTC.

The chain links TRBV28 to TRBJ2-7; perhaps TRBD2 as D (7 bases). Trimming took 5 bases from V and 7 from J, leaving 18 bases between them. There are 14 residues in the CDR3. Germline V lookup: CDR1 MDHEN, CDR2 SYDVKM. CDR3 DNA sequence: TGTGCCAGCAGTCCGACAGGCTCCGGGGGGGAGCAGTACTTC. Amino acid sequence: CASSPTGSGGEQYF.

DNA for the CDR3: TGCGCCAGTCACCTAGCGGGAGGGATGGCAGATACGCAGTATTTT. As protein: CASHLAGGMADTQYF. The V and J genes are TRBV5-1 and TRBJ2-3; 12 bases are shared with TRBD2. Trimming cost V 8 bases and J 4 bases; bases outside gene matches: 8. The length of the CDR3 is 15 residues. Germline V gene lookup returns CDR1 SGHRS and CDR2 YFSETQ.

V gene TRBV30 combines with J gene TRBJ2-1; TRBD2 matches at 8 bases. This CDR3 region has 13 residues. Germline-derived CDR1 and CDR2 are GTSNPN and SVGIG (reference sequence). The J segment lost 12 bases and the V segment lost 5 bases, leaving 12 bases of the junction unmatched. The CDR3 DNA reads as TGTGCCTGGGGGGCAAGTTCGAGCGGGAGGCAGTTCTTC. This translates into CAWGASSSGRQFF.

V and J are TRBV27 and TRBJ2-7, with D maybe TRBD2 (6 bases). CDR1 is MNHEY and CDR2 is SMNVEV in the germline V gene (reference sequence). The CDR3 has 14 residues. The V end was cut by 4 bases, the J end by 4 bases, with 14 bases between. CDR3 sequence: CASSYGGSTYEQYF. The CDR3, as DNA: TGTGCCAGCAGTTACGGGGGTAGTACGTACGAGCAGTACTTC.

This chain links TRBV19 with TRBJ1-2, with a possible D match to TRBD1 (6 bases). The CDR3 totals 16 residues. Trimming left V 3 bases short and J 8 bases short, with 22 bases between. CDR1 and CDR2 from the germline V gene are LNHDA and SQIVND (reference sequence). The CDR3 DNA reads as TGTGCCAGTAGTATCACCCCCATCGCAGGGGAAGGCGGCTACACCTTC. It specifies CASSITPIAGEGGYTF.

The gene calls are TRBV20-1 and TRBJ2-7, with a tentative D call TRBD1 (6 bases). The CDR3 has 14 residues. Germline loops: CDR1 DFQATT, CDR2 SNEGSKA (reference sequence). V was pared by 5 bases and J by 3 bases, with 17 bases between. The CDR3 nucleotides read TGCAGTGCTCTAGACAGGCGAATTCACTACGAGCAGTACTTC. Translating gives CSALDRRIHYEQYF.

V is TRBV2 and J is TRBJ1-1; D not resolved. The germline gives CDR1 SNHLY, CDR2 FYNNEI. This CDR3 has 11 amino acids. V lost 7 bases and J lost 4, with 7 bases in between. DNA for the CDR3: TGTGCCAGCATGACCCTCACTGAAGCTTTCTTT. It translates to CASMTLTEAFF.

The J gene is TRBJ1-1, the V gene TRBV6-1, with D unresolved. CDR1 is MNHNS, CDR2 SASEGT, per germline. The V end lost 10 bases, the J end lost 2 bases, and 11 bases lay between the germline ends. The length of the CDR3 is 12 residues. CDR3 sequence: CANSDRNTEAFF. CDR3 DNA: TGTGCCAACTCGGACCGCAACACTGAAGCTTTCTTT.

The chain links TRBV15 to TRBJ2-3; TRBD2 aligns across 7 bases. Germline lookup yields CDR1 LNHNV and CDR2 YYDKDF (reference sequence). The V and J ends lost 1 base and 1 base, in that order; junction bases with no gene match: 2. CDR3 length: 15 residues. CDR3 nucleotides: TGTGCCACCAGCAGAGGTCTAGCGGGCACAGATACGCAGTATTTT. This codes for CATSRGLAGTDTQYF.

This clonotype appeared a few times. V and J are TRBV9 and TRBJ1-5, with 8 bases identical to TRBD1. CDR1 and CDR2 (germline): SGDLS, YYNGEE. The CDR3 runs to 14 residues. The V gene end was trimmed by 4 bases and the J gene end by 2 bases; junction bases not matched to a gene: 2. Here the CDR3 DNA reads TGTGCCAGCAGCTCGGGACAGGGCAATCAGCCCCAGCATTTT. Translating it yields CASSSGQGNQPQHF.

J is TRBJ2-1 and V is TRBV27, with 7 nucleotides matching TRBD2. The germline CDR1 and CDR2 sequences are MNHEY and SMNVEV (reference sequence). With V trimmed by 5 bases and J by 8 bases, 15 bases remained unmatched. This CDR3 is 16 amino acids long. The CDR3 sequence: CASSPGRGGRFDEQFF. CDR3 coding DNA: TGTGCCAGCAGTCCAGGGCGGGGCGGGAGATTCGATGAGCAGTTCTTC.

The chain couples TRBV5-1 to TRBJ2-1, with TRBD1 matching over 11 bases. The CDR3 has 15 amino acids. After removal of 4 bases from V and 8 bases from J, the junction contained 8 bases not matched to a gene. CDR1 is SGHRS, CDR2 YFSETQ, per germline. The CDR3 sequence is CASSLGQGAHYEQFF. DNA of the CDR3: TGCGCCAGCAGCCTTGGACAGGGGGCGCATTATGAGCAGTTCTTC.

V and J are TRBV28 and TRBJ2-7; TRBD2 is a possible D gene (5 bases). Trimming cost V 7 bases and J 2 bases, with 15 bases left between them. CDR1 is MDHEN and CDR2 is SYDVKM in the germline V gene. The CDR3 has 14 residues. The CDR3 DNA reads TGTGCCAGCATCGACTGGGAGAGCACCTACGAGCAGTACTTC. Translation: CASIDWESTYEQYF.